This entry lists 21 T cell receptor beta chains sequenced from one sample in a study of blood T cell repertoires in COVID-19. Profiled with immunoSEQ multiplex PCR; TCRdb holds only in-frame clones, not every one. The sample carries approximately 97,000 clones, 70% to 90% recorded once. Sequences were obtained from peripheral blood. These receptors all stem from a middle-aged man with active COVID-19.

The chain links TRBV2 to TRBJ2-5; 9 bases agree with TRBD2. CDR3 size: 17 residues. V dropped 5 bases and J dropped 4; count of bases not matched to a gene: 14. Germline V CDR1 and CDR2: SNHLY, FYNNEI. CDR3 sequence: CASSPLAGTTLVETQYF. The CDR3 nucleotides are TGTGCCAGCAGTCCCCTAGCGGGGACCACCCTGGTAGAGACCCAGTACTTC.

V gene TRBV2 combines with J gene TRBJ1-2; 8 positions match TRBD1. The CDR3 has 16 residues. J gave up 5 bases and V 1 base, and 9 bases lay outside the gene matches. Germline V gives CDR1 SNHLY, CDR2 FYNNEI. CDR3 in amino acids: CASSEDGQGGWYGYTF. The CDR3 DNA reads TGTGCCAGCAGTGAAGACGGACAGGGCGGCTGGTATGGCTACACCTTC.

The V and J genes are TRBV5-1 and TRBJ2-3, with D possibly TRBD2 on 6 matching bases. The germline V gene has CDR1 SGHRS and CDR2 YFSETQ. Trimming cost V 8 bases and J 1 base, with 17 bases left between them. CDR3 length: 15 amino acids. The DNA for the CDR3 is TGCGCCAGTCGTCTTAGCGGTTTCGGCACAGATACGCAGTATTTT. The encoded protein is CASRLSGFGTDTQYF.

The V and J genes are TRBV9 and TRBJ2-3; 9 nucleotides line up with TRBD1. The CDR3 loop spans 16 amino acids. J lost 5 bases, V lost 3 bases, and 10 bases had no gene match. CDR1 SGDLS and CDR2 YYNGEE come from the germline V gene. In DNA form, the CDR3 reads TGTGCCAGCAGCGACCGGGACAGGGAATTCCAAGATACGCAGTATTTT. This sequence encodes CASSDRDREFQDTQYF.

The chain carries TRBV4-2 and TRBJ2-1; weak D call: TRBD1 (5 bases). CDR1 is LGHNA and CDR2 is YNFKEQ in the germline V gene. The CDR3 extends over 16 amino acids. V lost 2 bases and J 7 bases, leaving 18 bases between the germline ends. CDR3 residues: CASSQQGPFAVNEQFF. The CDR3 DNA follows: TGTGCCAGCAGCCAACAGGGCCCCTTCGCGGTAAATGAGCAGTTCTTC.

The gene calls are TRBV4-1 and TRBJ2-7; 8 bases are shared with TRBD1. Germline V gives CDR1 MGHRA, CDR2 YSYEKL. Germline trimming cut 3 bases from V and 3 bases from J; bases unmatched to any gene: 10. This CDR3 has 16 residues. The CDR3 loop is CASSQRTGTGYYEQYF. The CDR3 DNA sequence: TGCGCCAGCAGCCAGAGAACCGGGACAGGATACTACGAGCAGTACTTC.

The chain is built from TRBV18 and TRBJ2-1; D is possibly TRBD2 (5 bases). The V end lost 6 bases, the J end lost 0 bases, and 12 bases lay between the germline ends. The V gene's germline CDR1 is KGHSH and CDR2 LQKENI. CDR3 length: 15 amino acids. CDR3 sequence reads: CASSNQGSSYNEQFF. The CDR3 bases are TGTGCCAGCTCCAATCAAGGGAGCTCCTACAATGAGCAGTTCTTC. The full variable domain, its missing parts supplied by reference TRBV18 and TRBJ2-1, is NAGVMQNPRHLVRRRGQEARLRCSPMKGHSHVYWYRQLPEEGLKFMVYLQKENIIDESGMPKERFSAEFPKEGPSILRIQQVVRGDSAAYFCASSNQGSSYNEQFFGPGTRLTVL.

This clone was counted a few times. The chain combines TRBV6-2 or TRBV6-3 with TRBJ1-1; no reliable D call. CDR1 MNHEY and CDR2 SVGEGT come from the germline V gene. The CDR3 runs 13 residues. With 5 bases removed from V and 4 bases from J, the gap between germline ends came to 11 bases. Written as DNA, the CDR3 is TGTGCCAGCAGTCGAGGCCGGGGCACTGAAGCTTTCTTT. Translated: CASSRGRGTEAFF.

The chain recombines TRBV7-2 with TRBJ1-1; 10 bases map to TRBD1. With 5 bases clipped from V and 3 bases from J, the junction kept 3 bases outside the gene matches. This CDR3 has 14 residues. Germline values: CDR1 SGHTA, CDR2 FQGNSA. CDR3 nucleotides: TGTGCCAGCAGCCAGACAGGGGGCCACACTGAAGCTTTCTTT. Its translation is CASSQTGGHTEAFF.

The chain employs TRBV18 and TRBJ1-5; 8 nucleotides line up with TRBD1. The trim removed 5 bases at V and 2 bases at J, leaving 2 bases unmatched. CDR1 KGHSH and CDR2 LQKENI come from the germline V gene. CDR3 length: 14 residues. CDR3 DNA: TGTGCCAGCTCAGCGGACAGGGGCAATCAGCCCCAGCATTTT. It translates to CASSADRGNQPQHF.

The chain is built from TRBV6-5 and TRBJ2-3; D is uncertain. Trimming removed 8 bases from V and 3 bases from J, with 9 bases in between. This CDR3 is 12 amino acids long. Germline CDR1 MNHEY, CDR2 SVGAGI. CDR3 loop: CASQMLTDTQYF. DNA of the CDR3: TGTGCCAGCCAGATGTTGACAGATACGCAGTATTTT.

The V and J genes are TRBV5-1 and TRBJ1-2; D is possibly TRBD1 (5 bases). Germline V gives CDR1 SGHRS, CDR2 YFSETQ. Trimming pared 2 bases from V and 5 bases from J, leaving 19 bases between. The CDR3 sequence is 16 residues long. The DNA of the CDR3 is TGCGCCAGCAGCTTCGGACGGAGGGGTGTCAGGTATGGCTACACCTTC. Residues: CASSFGRRGVRYGYTF.

This sequence joins TRBV3-1 (or the pseudogene TRBV3-2) and TRBJ2-1; D possibly corresponds to TRBD1 (6 bases). Trimming left V 1 base short and J 6 bases short, with 10 bases between. The CDR3 contains 14 residues. The germline V gene has CDR1 LGHDT and CDR2 YNNKEL (reference sequence). The CDR3 DNA sequence: TGTGCCAGCAGCCAAGTAACAGGGATCAATGAGCAGTTCTTC. It specifies CASSQVTGINEQFF.

The chain joins TRBV19 to TRBJ2-2; D gene unclear. Trimming removed 1 base at V and 4 bases at J, with 7 bases between. The CDR3 has 14 residues. The germline gives CDR1 LNHDA, CDR2 SQIVND (reference sequence). CDR3 protein: CASSIVGSTGELFF. The CDR3 nucleotides are TGTGCCAGTAGTATAGTCGGGTCCACCGGGGAGCTGTTTTTT.

J is TRBJ2-3 and V is TRBV12-3 or TRBV12-4, with 8 bases matching TRBD2. V lost 9 bases and J lost 6; bases outside the gene matches: 8. The CDR3 runs 13 residues. The CDR3 bases are TGTGCCAGTCTAGCGGGCCTAGGCGATACGCAGTATTTT. This sequence encodes CASLAGLGDTQYF.

The chain couples TRBV29-1 to TRBJ2-3, with 12 bases fitting TRBD2. J lost 4 bases, V lost 4 bases, and 9 bases had no gene match. CDR1 is SQVTM and CDR2 is ANQGSEA in the germline V gene. The CDR3 loop spans 16 amino acids. The CDR3 region has the DNA TGCAGCGTTGCTCCCCGACTAGCGGGGGTTGCAGATACGCAGTATTTT. Protein: CSVAPRLAGVADTQYF.

The V gene is TRBV4-2, the J gene TRBJ1-1; 10 positions match TRBD1. The CDR3 runs 15 residues. V was pared by 0 bases and J by 5 bases, with 3 bases of the junction left unmatched. CDR1 is LGHNA and CDR2 is YNFKEQ in the germline V gene. CDR3 loop: CASSQDDRGHTEAFF. The DNA for the CDR3 is TGTGCCAGCAGCCAAGACGACAGGGGGCATACTGAAGCTTTCTTT.

The chain combines TRBV5-4 with TRBJ2-1; TRBD2 matches 10 bases. Losses at the gene ends were 4 bases for V and 4 bases for J; bases not matched to a gene: 8. This CDR3 has 16 residues. Germline V lookup: CDR1 SGHNT, CDR2 YYREEE (reference sequence). DNA for the CDR3: TGTGCCAGCAGCCCGGAGGCAGCGGGGGGGTACAATGAGCAGTTCTTC. Amino acids: CASSPEAAGGYNEQFF.

This clone was observed once. The genes are TRBV12-5 and TRBJ1-2; 7 nucleotides agree with TRBD1. Germline trimming cut 7 bases from V and 8 bases from J; bases unmatched to any gene: 10. The CDR3 extends over 13 amino acids. The germline V gene has CDR1 LGHNT and CDR2 FRNRAP. CDR3: CASAHEGGAGYTF. The CDR3 nucleotides read TGTGCTAGTGCCCACGAAGGGGGCGCGGGCTACACCTTC.

The V call is TRBV30, the J call TRBJ1-5; 10 bases line up with TRBD1. Germline-derived CDR1 and CDR2 are GTSNPN and SVGIG (reference sequence). The length of the CDR3 is 17 residues. The V and J ends lost 2 bases and 1 base, in that order; junction bases with no gene match: 8. The CDR3 DNA follows: TGTGCCTGGAGTCGGGGACAGGGGAGCTGGAGCAATCAGCCCCAGCATTTT. Translation gives CAWSRGQGSWSNQPQHF.

The chain couples TRBV12-3 or TRBV12-4 to TRBJ1-2; 9 bases are shared with TRBD1. V shed 5 bases, J shed 3 bases, and the junction held 1 base outside the gene matches. The CDR3 consists of 13 residues. The CDR3 nucleotides are TGTGCCAGCAGTACAGGGGGCGACTATGGCTACACCTTC. Amino acids: CASSTGGDYGYTF.